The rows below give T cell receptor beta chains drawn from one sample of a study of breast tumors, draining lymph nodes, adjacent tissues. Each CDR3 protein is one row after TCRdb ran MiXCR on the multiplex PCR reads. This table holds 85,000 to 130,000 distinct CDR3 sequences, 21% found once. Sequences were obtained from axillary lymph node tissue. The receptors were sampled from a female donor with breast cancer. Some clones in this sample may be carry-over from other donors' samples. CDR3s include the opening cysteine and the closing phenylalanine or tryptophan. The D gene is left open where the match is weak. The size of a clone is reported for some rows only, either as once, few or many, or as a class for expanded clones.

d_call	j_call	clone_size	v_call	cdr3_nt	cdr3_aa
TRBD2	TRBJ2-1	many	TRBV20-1	TGCAGTGCTAGAGAAAGGCGTCTAGCGGGACGCAATGAGCAGTTCTTC	CSARERRLAGRNEQFF
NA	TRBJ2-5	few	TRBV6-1	TGTGCCAGCAGTGAATTCCATCAAGAGACCCAGTACTTC	CASSEFHQETQYF
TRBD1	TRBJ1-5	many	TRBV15	TGTGCCACCAGCAGAGATTTAGGAGGGGGCGATAGGCCCCAGCATTTT	CATSRDLGGGDRPQHF
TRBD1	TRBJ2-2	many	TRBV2	TGTGCCAGCAGAACAGGGGTGGCCGGGGAGCTGTTTTTT	CASRTGVAGELFF
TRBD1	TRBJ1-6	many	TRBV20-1	TGCAGTGCTAGAGTTGGCAGGGGGAACTCACCCCTCCACTTT	CSARVGRGNSPLHF
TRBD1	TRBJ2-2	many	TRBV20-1	TGCAGTGCTCGGACAGGGCCTAACACCGGGGAGCTGTTTTTT	CSARTGPNTGELFF
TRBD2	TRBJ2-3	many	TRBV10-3	TGTGCCATCAGAGGGACTAGCGGGAGTGCGCAGTATTTT	CAIRGTSGSAQYF
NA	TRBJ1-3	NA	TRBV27	TGTGCCAGCAGTCCTTCGACAGCCTCTGGAAACACCATATATTTT	CASSPSTASGNTIYF
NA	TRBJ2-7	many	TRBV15	TGTGCCACCAGCAGAGATGGCCTACTCGGACCCTACGAGCAGTACTTC	CATSRDGLLGPYEQYF
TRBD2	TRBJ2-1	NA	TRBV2	TGTGCCAGCAGTGTTTTGGCGGGGGCCTACAATGAGCAGTTCTTC	CASSVLAGAYNEQFF
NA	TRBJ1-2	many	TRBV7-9	TGTGCCAGCAGCCCACTATCAGCCCCCTATGGCTACACCTTC	CASSPLSAPYGYTF
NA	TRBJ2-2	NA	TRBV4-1	TGCGCCAGCAGCCAAGAGCCGGGCCCCGGGGAGCTGTTTTTT	CASSQEPGPGELFF
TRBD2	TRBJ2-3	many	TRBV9	TGTGCCAGCAGCACCGGGACTAGACGGGATACGCAGTATTTT	CASSTGTRRDTQYF
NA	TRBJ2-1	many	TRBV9	TGTGCCAGCAGCCTAAGACAGGGAGGGCATGAGCAGTTCTTC	CASSLRQGGHEQFF
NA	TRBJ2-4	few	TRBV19	TGTGCCAGTACCATGGAGGACTGGGTTATCATTCAGTACTTC	CASTMEDWVIIQYF
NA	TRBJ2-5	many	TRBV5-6	TGTGCCAGCAGTTGGGCCGAGGAGACCCAGTACTTC	CASSWAEETQYF
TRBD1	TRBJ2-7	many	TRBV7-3	TGTGCCAGCAATAAAGGGACAGCGCCCTACGAGCAGTACTTC	CASNKGTAPYEQYF
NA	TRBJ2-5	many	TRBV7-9	TGTGCCAGCAGCTTATTTTATTTGGGGACACATCAGGGCGGGGAGACCCAGTACTTC	CASSLFYLGTHQGGETQYF
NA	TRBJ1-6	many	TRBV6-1	TGTGCCAGCAGTATCCGACGACGGAACAATTCACCCCTCCACTTT	CASSIRRRNNSPLHF
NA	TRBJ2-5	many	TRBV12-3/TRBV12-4	TGTGCCAGCAGCCTAATACAGGGAAATAAAGAGACCCAGTACTTC	CASSLIQGNKETQYF
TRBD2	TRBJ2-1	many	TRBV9	TGTGCCAGCAGCGGGGGGACTAGCGGACACAATGAGCAGTTCTTC	CASSGGTSGHNEQFF
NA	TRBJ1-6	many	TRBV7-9	TGTGCCAGCAGCTTATGGGATTCACCCCTCCACTTT	CASSLWDSPLHF
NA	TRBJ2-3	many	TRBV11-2	TGTGCCAGCAGCCCGGGGGGCACAGATACGCAGTATTTT	CASSPGGTDTQYF
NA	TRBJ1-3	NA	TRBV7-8	TGTGCCAGCAGCTTAGGTAGACAGAATGGAAACACCATATATTTT	CASSLGRQNGNTIYF
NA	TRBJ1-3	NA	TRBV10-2	TGCGCCCCTCGGGGGAAACACCATATATTT	CAPRGKHHIF
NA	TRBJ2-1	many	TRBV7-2	TGTGCCAGCAGACCGGATTGGGGGCGTTTCAGCAATGAGCAGTTCTTC	CASRPDWGRFSNEQFF
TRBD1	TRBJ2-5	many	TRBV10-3	TGTGCCATCAGTGAGTCAGGACAGGGAGTTCAGACCCAGTACTTC	CAISESGQGVQTQYF
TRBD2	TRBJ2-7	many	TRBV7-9	TGTGCCAGCAGCTTAGGCCGGGGACTAGCGGGAGTAAATTTGCGGGACGAGCAGTACTTC	CASSLGRGLAGVNLRDEQYF
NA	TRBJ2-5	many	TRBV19	TGTGCCTCCCGGGCCCGGGGATTAGGAGAGACCCAGTACTTC	CASRARGLGETQYF
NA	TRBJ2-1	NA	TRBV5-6	TGTGCCAGCAGCTTGGCCGGGTTTAGCTTCAATGAGCAGTTCTTC	CASSLAGFSFNEQFF